This T cell receptor (beta chain) comes out of a study of blood T cell repertoires in COVID-19. In this sample, this clone turned up a few times. The CDR3 runs to 16 residues. The V and J ends lost 3 bases and 0 bases respectively, with 14 bases between them. Per germline, CDR1 LNHNV and CDR2 YYDKDF (reference sequence). Assay used: immunoSEQ multiplex PCR; TCRdb lists only in-frame clones, some missing. The table records over 120,000 clones, about 79% of them present only once. J is TRBJ1-1 and V is TRBV15; D possibly corresponds to TRBD1 (5 bases). Sequences were obtained from peripheral blood. This receptor was taken from a man aged 55 to 70 with active or convalescent COVID-19. In DNA form, the CDR3 reads TGTGCCACCAGCAGGGGGACTGGGGCCTTGAACACTGAAGCTTTCTTT. The encoded protein is CATSRGTGALNTEAFF.